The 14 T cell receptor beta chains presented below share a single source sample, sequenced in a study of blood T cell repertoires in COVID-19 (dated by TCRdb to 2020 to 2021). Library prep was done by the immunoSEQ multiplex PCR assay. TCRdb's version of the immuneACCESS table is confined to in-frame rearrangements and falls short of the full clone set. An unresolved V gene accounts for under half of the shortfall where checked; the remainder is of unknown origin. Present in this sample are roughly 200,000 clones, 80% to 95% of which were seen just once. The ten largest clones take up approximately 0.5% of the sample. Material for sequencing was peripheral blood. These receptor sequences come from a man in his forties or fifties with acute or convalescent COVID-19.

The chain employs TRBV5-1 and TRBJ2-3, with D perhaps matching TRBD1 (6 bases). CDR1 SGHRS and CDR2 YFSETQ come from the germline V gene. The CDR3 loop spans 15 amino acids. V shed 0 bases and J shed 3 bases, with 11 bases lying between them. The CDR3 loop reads CASSLARTVTDTQYF. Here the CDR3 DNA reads TGCGCCAGCAGCTTGGCGAGGACAGTTACAGATACGCAGTATTTT.

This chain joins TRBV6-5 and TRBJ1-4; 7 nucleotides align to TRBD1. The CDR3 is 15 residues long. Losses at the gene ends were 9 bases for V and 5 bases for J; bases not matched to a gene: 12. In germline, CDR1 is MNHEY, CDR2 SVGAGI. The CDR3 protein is CARLPFEGANEKLFF. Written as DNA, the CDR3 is TGTGCCAGACTTCCGTTCGAGGGGGCGAATGAAAAACTGTTTTTT.

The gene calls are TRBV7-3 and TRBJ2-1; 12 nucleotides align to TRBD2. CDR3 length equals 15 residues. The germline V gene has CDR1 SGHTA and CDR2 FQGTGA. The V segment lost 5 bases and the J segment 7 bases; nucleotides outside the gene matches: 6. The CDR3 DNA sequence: TGTGCCAGCAGCCAACTAGCGGGGGGTCATAATGAGCAGTTCTTC. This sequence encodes CASSQLAGGHNEQFF.

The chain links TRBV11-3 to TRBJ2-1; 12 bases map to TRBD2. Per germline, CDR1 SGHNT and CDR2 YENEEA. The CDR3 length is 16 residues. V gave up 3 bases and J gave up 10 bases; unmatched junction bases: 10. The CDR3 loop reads CASSFRRTSGDLEQFF. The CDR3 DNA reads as TGTGCCAGCAGCTTTAGGAGGACTAGCGGGGATTTAGAGCAGTTCTTC. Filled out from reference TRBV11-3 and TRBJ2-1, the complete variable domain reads EAGVVQSPRYKIIEKKQPVAFWCNPISGHNTLYWYLQNLGQGPELLIRYENEEAVDDSQLPKDRFSAERLKGVDSTLKIQPAELGDSAVYLCASSFRRTSGDLEQFFGPGTRLTVL.

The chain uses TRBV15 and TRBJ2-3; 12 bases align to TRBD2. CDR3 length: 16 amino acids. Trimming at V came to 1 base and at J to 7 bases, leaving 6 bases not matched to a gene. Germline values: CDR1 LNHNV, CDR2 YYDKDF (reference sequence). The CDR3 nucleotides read TGTGCCACCAGCAGAGGCAGGACTAGCGGGGTGAATACGCAGTATTTT. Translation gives CATSRGRTSGVNTQYF.

The CDR3 is CASSPTGNPSYEQYV. CDR3 nucleotide sequence: TGCGCCAGCAGCCCGACAGGGAATCCATCCTACGAGCAGTACGTC. The rearrangement joins TRBV5-1 to TRBJ2-7, with 7 bases matching TRBD1. This CDR3 comprises 15 residues. Germline CDR1 reads SGHRS; CDR2 reads YFSETQ. The trim removed 4 bases at V and 1 base at J, leaving 8 bases unmatched.

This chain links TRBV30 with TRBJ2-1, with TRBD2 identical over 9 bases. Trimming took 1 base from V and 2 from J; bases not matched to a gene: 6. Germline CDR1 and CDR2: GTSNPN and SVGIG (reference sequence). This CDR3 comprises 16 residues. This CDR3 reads CAWSGAGGQTYNEQFF. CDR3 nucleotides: TGTGCCTGGAGTGGCGCGGGGGGGCAAACCTACAATGAGCAGTTCTTC. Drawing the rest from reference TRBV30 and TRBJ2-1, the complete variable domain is SQTIHQWPATLVQPVGSPLSLECTVEGTSNPNLYWYRQAAGRGLQLLFYSVGIGQISSEVPQNLSASRPQDRQFILSSKKLLLSDSGFYLCAWSGAGGQTYNEQFFGPGTRLTVL.

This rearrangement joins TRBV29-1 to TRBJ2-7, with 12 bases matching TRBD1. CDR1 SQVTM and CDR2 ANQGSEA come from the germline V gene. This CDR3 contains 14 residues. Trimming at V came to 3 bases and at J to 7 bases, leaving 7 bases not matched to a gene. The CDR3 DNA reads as TGCAGCGTTGATTCGGGACAGGGGGCCTGGGAGCAGTACTTC. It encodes CSVDSGQGAWEQYF.

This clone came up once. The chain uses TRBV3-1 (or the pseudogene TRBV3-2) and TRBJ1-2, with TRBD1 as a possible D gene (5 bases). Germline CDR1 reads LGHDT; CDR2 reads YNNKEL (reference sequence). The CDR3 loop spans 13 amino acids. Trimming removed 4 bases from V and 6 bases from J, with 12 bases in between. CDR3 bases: TGTGCCAGCAGCCCGAGTGGGGCGAATGGCTACACCTTC. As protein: CASSPSGANGYTF.

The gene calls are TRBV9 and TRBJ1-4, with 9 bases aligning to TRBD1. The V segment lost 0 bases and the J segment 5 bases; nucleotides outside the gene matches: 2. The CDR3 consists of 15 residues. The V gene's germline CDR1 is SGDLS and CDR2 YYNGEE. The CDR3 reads CASSVGQGGNEKLFF. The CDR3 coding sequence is TGTGCCAGCAGCGTAGGACAGGGGGGGAATGAAAAACTGTTTTTT.

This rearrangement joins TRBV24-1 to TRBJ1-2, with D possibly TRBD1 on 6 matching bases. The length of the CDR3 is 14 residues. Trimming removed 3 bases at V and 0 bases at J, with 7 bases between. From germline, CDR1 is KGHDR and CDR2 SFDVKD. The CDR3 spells CATSDRTANYGYTF. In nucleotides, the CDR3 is TGTGCCACCAGTGATCGGACAGCTAACTATGGCTACACCTTC.

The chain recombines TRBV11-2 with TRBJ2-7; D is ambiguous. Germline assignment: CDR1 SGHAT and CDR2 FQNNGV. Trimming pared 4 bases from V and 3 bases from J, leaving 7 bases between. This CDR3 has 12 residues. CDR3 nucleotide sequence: TGTGCCAGCAGCTCGAGGCGCTACGAGCAGTACGTC. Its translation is CASSSRRYEQYV.

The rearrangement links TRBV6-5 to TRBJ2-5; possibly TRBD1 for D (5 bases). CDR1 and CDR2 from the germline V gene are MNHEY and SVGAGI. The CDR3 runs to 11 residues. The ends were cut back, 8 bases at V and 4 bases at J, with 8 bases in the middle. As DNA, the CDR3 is TGTGCCAGCGGAAGGGGAGAGACCCAGTACTTC. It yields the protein CASGRGETQYF.

CDR3 nucleotide sequence: TGTGCCAGTAGCTCGGATGATTGGAGATACGAGCAGTACGTC. This gives the protein CASSSDDWRYEQYV. J is TRBJ2-7 and V is TRBV7-9; D unresolved. CDR3 length: 14 residues. Germline assignment: CDR1 SEHNR and CDR2 FQNEAQ (reference sequence).